This entry concerns a single T cell receptor (beta chain). The antigen remains undetermined. This record comes from a study of T cell responses to AZD1222 COVID-19 vaccine. Whole-study results and caveats: Reports indicate that nearly half of spike-specific TCRs are directed at unmutated variant regions. Spike-wide coverage was observed for vaccine-associated CD4 TCRs, with dominant responses at 160-218 and 743-854. Clonal diversity was possibly underestimated, and white British individuals and females predominated among donors.

Per germline, CDR1 SGHRS and CDR2 YFSETQ. The CDR3 covers 13 residues. V shed 4 bases and J shed 3 bases, with 11 bases lying between them. Assay used: immunoSEQ multiplex PCR; TCRdb lists only in-frame clones, some missing. The sample comprises approximately 96,000 clones, about 93% of which are singletons, and around 10% rests with the top ten. The TCR originated in an adult who received the AZD1222 COVID-19 vaccine. The sequenced sample was peripheral blood, obtained 28 days after the second AZD1222 dose. The chain carries TRBV5-1 and TRBJ2-7; possible D gene TRBD1, 5 bases. CDR3 DNA: TGCGCCAGCAGCAACGACAGAGACTACGAGCAGTACTTC. It yields the protein CASSNDRDYEQYF.